This T cell receptor (beta chain) was found in a study of metastatic and nonmetastatic thyroid tumors. Overall study results and limits: Within blood and tumor, benign nodules reportedly had significantly lower TCR beta diversity than malignant thyroid tumors did.

TCRdb re-clonotyped the PCR reads via MiXCR. The table lists over 65,000 clones, roughly an eighth of them singletons. Ahead of thyroid surgery, no patient had received treatment of any kind. This clone showed up just a few times. Its target is not known. This may stem from a read error, because a much larger clone lies one nucleotide away. Since the CDR3 does not end with the conserved phenylalanine or tryptophan, this likely comes from a read error. The TCR originated in a female donor with papillary thyroid cancer or a benign thyroid nodule (not recorded which). Some clones in this sample may be carry-over from other donors' samples. The specimen was tumor tissue.

The DNA for the CDR3 is TGTGCCAGCAGATTCCGCGGGAGTGCCGGGGAGCTGTTTTCT. Protein sequence: CASRFRGSAGELFS. This chain joins TRBV7-2 and TRBJ2-2; 7 positions agree with TRBD2. The CDR3 contains 14 residues. Germline CDR1 is SGHTA and CDR2 is FQGNSA. Trimming took 6 bases from V and 6 from J; bases not matched to a gene: 7.